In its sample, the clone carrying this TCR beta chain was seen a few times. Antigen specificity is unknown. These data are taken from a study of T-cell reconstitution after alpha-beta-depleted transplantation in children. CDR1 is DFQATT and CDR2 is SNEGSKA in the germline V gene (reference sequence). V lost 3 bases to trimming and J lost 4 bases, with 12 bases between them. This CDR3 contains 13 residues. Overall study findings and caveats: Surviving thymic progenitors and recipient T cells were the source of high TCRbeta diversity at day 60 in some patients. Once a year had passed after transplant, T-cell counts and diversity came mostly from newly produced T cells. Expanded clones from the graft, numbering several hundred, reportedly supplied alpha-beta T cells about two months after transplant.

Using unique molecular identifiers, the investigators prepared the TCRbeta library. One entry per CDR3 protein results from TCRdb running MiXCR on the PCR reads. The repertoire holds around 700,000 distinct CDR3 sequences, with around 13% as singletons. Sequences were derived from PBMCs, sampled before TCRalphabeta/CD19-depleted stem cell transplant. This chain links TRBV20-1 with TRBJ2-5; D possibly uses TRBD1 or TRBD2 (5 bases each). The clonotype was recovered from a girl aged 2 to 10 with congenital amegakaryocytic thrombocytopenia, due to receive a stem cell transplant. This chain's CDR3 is CSASQGAGETQYF. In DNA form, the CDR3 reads TGCAGTGCTAGTCAAGGGGCGGGAGAGACCCAGTACTTC.